The 9 T cell receptor beta chains below all came from one sample that was sequenced in a study of blood T cell repertoires in COVID-19. Here immunoSEQ multiplex PCR was the method, and the copy in TCRdb shows in-frame clones only, minus some. Of 150,000 or so clones listed, about 76% are singletons. Sequencing input: peripheral blood. Receptor source: a woman in her 70s with COVID-19, enrolled during active disease.

J is TRBJ1-1 and V is TRBV9; D is uncertain. The ends were cut back, 0 bases at V and 0 bases at J, with 3 bases in the middle. The germline V gene has CDR1 SGDLS and CDR2 YYNGEE. The CDR3 extends over 13 amino acids. CDR3 protein: CASSVALNTEAFF. The CDR3 DNA sequence: TGTGCCAGCAGCGTAGCCTTGAACACTGAAGCTTTCTTT.

This clone has just a few counts. CDR3 in DNA: TGTGCCAGCAGCCGAAAAGCCGGACAGGGCTATGGCTACACCTTC. The encoded protein is CASSRKAGQGYGYTF. The J gene is TRBJ1-2, the V gene TRBV6-5, with 8 positions matching TRBD1. Trimming took 6 bases from V and 4 from J; bases not matched to a gene: 10. This CDR3 is 15 amino acids long. Germline CDR1 MNHEY, CDR2 SVGAGI.

This rearrangement joins TRBV5-5 to TRBJ1-4, with 9 bases identical to TRBD1. J gave up 5 bases and V 0 bases, and 5 bases lay outside the gene matches. Germline V CDR1 and CDR2: SGHKS, YYEKEE (reference sequence). The CDR3 length is 16 residues. The CDR3 nucleotides read TGTGCCAGCAGCTTGGCCCGAGACAGGGGGAATGAAAAACTGTTTTTT. Residues: CASSLARDRGNEKLFF.

This clone showed up just a few times. The CDR3 DNA reads as TGTGCCAGCAGTCCCTCGGGGGATCAGCCCCAGCATTTT. It encodes CASSPSGDQPQHF. This rearrangement joins TRBV2 to TRBJ1-5; perhaps TRBD1 as D (5 bases). The V gene's germline CDR1 is SNHLY and CDR2 FYNNEI. This CDR3 has 13 amino acids. Trimming removed 5 bases at V and 5 bases at J, with 10 bases between.

This clone showed up just a few times. The V gene is TRBV5-1, the J gene TRBJ2-5; D might be TRBD1 (5 bases). The CDR3 consists of 16 residues. Germline CDR1 reads SGHRS; CDR2 reads YFSETQ. Trimming took off 3 bases at V and 2 bases at J, with 17 bases between the two ends. CDR3 DNA: TGCGCCAGCAGCTCTCAGGGTGGAATACTTCAAGAGACCCAGTACTTC. This translates into CASSSQGGILQETQYF.

The chain carries TRBV29-1 and TRBJ1-1; no firm D call. Germline V lookup: CDR1 SQVTM, CDR2 ANQGSEA. CDR3 size: 11 residues. Deletions cut 4 bases from V and 4 bases from J, with 7 bases between. The CDR3 nucleotides read TGCAGCGTTGGCAGGCCCACTGAAGCTTTCTTT. Amino acids: CSVGRPTEAFF.

The V call is TRBV18, the J call TRBJ2-3; 12 nucleotides align to TRBD2. V was pared by 3 bases and J by 4 bases, with 8 bases of the junction left unmatched. CDR3 size: 17 residues. The germline gives CDR1 KGHSH, CDR2 LQKENI. The CDR3 region has the DNA TGTGCCAGCTCACCCCTCCCTAGCGGGGGGGCGTCAGATACGCAGTATTTT. Its translation is CASSPLPSGGASDTQYF.

As DNA, the CDR3 is TGCGCCAGCAGCCTGGACGGAGGCTCCTACGAGCAGTACTTC. It codes for CASSLDGGSYEQYF. The chain links TRBV5-1 to TRBJ2-7, with D possibly matching TRBD2 (5 bases). Germline CDR1 and CDR2: SGHRS and YFSETQ. Trimming took off 4 bases at V and 0 bases at J, with 11 bases between the two ends. CDR3 length: 14 amino acids.

The chain uses TRBV5-1 and TRBJ2-7; TRBD2 matches 11 bases. The V gene's germline CDR1 is SGHRS and CDR2 YFSETQ. This CDR3 region has 16 residues. J gave up 4 bases and V 0 bases, and 6 bases lay outside the gene matches. The CDR3, as DNA: TGCGCCAGCAGCTTGGAGCTAGCGGGGGGCTCTTACGAGCAGTACTTC. Translated: CASSLELAGGSYEQYF.